The clone carrying this T cell receptor (beta chain) has ten or more counts. This entry is derived from a study of regulatory T cells in long-lasting Graves disease. This CDR3 has 17 amino acids. CDR1 is MNHNS and CDR2 is SASEGT in the germline V gene. The ends were cut back, 8 bases at V and 0 bases at J, with 20 bases in the middle. The time point denotes: newly diagnosed GD, antithyroid drugs for less than 3 months. From RNA extracted from PBMCs, the TCR library was made. Assembly of TCR beta libraries relied on iRepertoire HTBI primers together with Arm-PCR of CDR3 regions. TCRdb processed the multiplex PCR reads anew with MiXCR; each CDR3 protein has one entry. Among about 540,000 distinct CDR3 sequences listed, 13% were seen once. These data also featured in a second study, about T cells in Graves' hyperthyroidism and ophthalmopathy. That paper states: Blood shared most expanded thyroid clonotypes above 0.001.

Here the sequenced sample was peripheral blood mononuclear cells (PBMCs), taken at new diagnosis, from a patient treated with antithyroid drugs. V usage is TRBV6-1 and J usage is TRBJ1-5; D may be TRBD1 (5 bases). This clonotype was obtained from a man between 25 and 39 years old with Graves disease. The CDR3, as DNA: TGTGCCAGCCAAATTGACACAGGCGGGTATAGCAATCAGCCCCAGCATTTT. It is translated as CASQIDTGGYSNQPQHF.